This is a list of T cell receptor beta chains from one sample in a study of blood T cell repertoires in COVID-19. Profiling relied on immunoSEQ multiplex PCR, and the TCRdb table lists in-frame clones only, not all of them. The repertoire consists of some 140,000 clones, with almost 85% occurring once and the leading ten covering 4.5% to 5.5%. Source material: PBMCs or T cells enriched from blood (not recorded which). The receptors were gathered from a man aged 40-55 years with acute COVID-19. CDR3s include the opening cysteine and the closing phenylalanine or tryptophan. The size entry is marked missing in some rows and otherwise reads once, few, many or a size class.

v_gene: TRBV6-6; abundance: -; CDR3aa: CASSSTLADAFF
v_gene: TRBV28; abundance: -; CDR3aa: CASSLFVGAGTEAFF
v_gene: TRBV5-6; abundance: few; CDR3aa: CASSAGTGGWNQPQHF
v_gene: TRBV7-7; abundance: -; CDR3aa: CASSPRRWGAPGTRDNEQFF
v_gene: TRBV30; abundance: -; CDR3aa: CASLAGVGTDTQYF
v_gene: TRBV5-6; abundance: -; CDR3aa: CASRIPDRGKIYEQYF
v_gene: TRBV29-1; abundance: -; CDR3aa: CSVGVGDRLYTDTQYF
v_gene: TRBV4-1; abundance: -; CDR3aa: CASSQVGTGRYEQYF
v_gene: TRBV19; abundance: -; CDR3aa: CASSRSPGLGEQYF
v_gene: TRBV12-5; abundance: -; CDR3aa: CASGNDRGYRTEAFF
v_gene: TRBV28; abundance: -; CDR3aa: CASRQRIRGTVLYGYTF
v_gene: TRBV14; abundance: -; CDR3aa: CASSQAPADRDGYTF
v_gene: TRBV30; abundance: -; CDR3aa: CAWERAGYGYTF
v_gene: TRBV5-1; abundance: -; CDR3aa: CASSGDRALEEKLFF
v_gene: TRBV7-2; abundance: -; CDR3aa: CASSLQRDRYSPLHF
v_gene: TRBV12-3/TRBV12-4; abundance: few; CDR3aa: CASSPAGNQPQHF
v_gene: TRBV7-8; abundance: -; CDR3aa: CASSLSGDGIVNEQFF
v_gene: TRBV15; abundance: -; CDR3aa: CATSRGAGNTIYF
v_gene: TRBV6-5; abundance: -; CDR3aa: CASKPGGETQYF
v_gene: TRBV6-5; abundance: once; CDR3aa: CATRQGVSYNEQFF
v_gene: TRBV12-3/TRBV12-4; abundance: -; CDR3aa: CASSELANTEAFF
v_gene: TRBV3-1/TRBV3-2; abundance: -; CDR3aa: CASSRTRQDNYGYTF
v_gene: TRBV19; abundance: -; CDR3aa: CASSPTGTGVKNIQYF
v_gene: TRBV18; abundance: -; CDR3aa: CASSPVAASGYDEQFF
v_gene: TRBV4-1; abundance: -; CDR3aa: CASSQPLLAGGRTGELFF
v_gene: TRBV6-2/TRBV6-3; abundance: -; CDR3aa: CASSLGTSGSTDTQYF
v_gene: TRBV14; abundance: -; CDR3aa: CASSQGTSPYNEQFF
v_gene: TRBV7-2; abundance: -; CDR3aa: CASSLVAEALGTQYF
v_gene: TRBV6-5; abundance: -; CDR3aa: CATLRGQNYGYTF
v_gene: TRBV3-1/TRBV3-2; abundance: -; CDR3aa: CASSPADKVGDTQYF
v_gene: TRBV3-1/TRBV3-2; abundance: -; CDR3aa: CASSQDSLGDTIYF
v_gene: TRBV5-4; abundance: -; CDR3aa: CASSPGTGGGPNEKLFF
v_gene: TRBV18; abundance: -; CDR3aa: CASSPLEGMSGTQYF
v_gene: TRBV4-1; abundance: -; CDR3aa: CASSPQREGYNEQFF